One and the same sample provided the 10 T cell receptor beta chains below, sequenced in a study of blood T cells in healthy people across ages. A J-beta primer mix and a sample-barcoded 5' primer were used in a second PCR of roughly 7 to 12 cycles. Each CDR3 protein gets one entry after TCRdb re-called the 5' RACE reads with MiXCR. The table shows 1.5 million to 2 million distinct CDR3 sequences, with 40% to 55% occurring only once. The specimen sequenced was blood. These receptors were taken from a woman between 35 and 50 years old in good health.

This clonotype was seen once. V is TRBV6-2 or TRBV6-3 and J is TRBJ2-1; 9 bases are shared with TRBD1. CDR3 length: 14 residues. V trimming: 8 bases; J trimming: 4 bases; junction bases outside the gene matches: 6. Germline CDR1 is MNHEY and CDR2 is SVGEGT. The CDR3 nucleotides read TGTGCCAGCGGGAGGACAGGGGCGTACAATGAGCAGTTCTTC. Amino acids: CASGRTGAYNEQFF.

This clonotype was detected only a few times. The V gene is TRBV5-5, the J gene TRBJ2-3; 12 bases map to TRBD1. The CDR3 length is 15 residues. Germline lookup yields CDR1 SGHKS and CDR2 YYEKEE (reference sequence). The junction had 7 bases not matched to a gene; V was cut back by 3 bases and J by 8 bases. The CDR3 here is CASSSKGQGAATQYF. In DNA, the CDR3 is TGTGCCAGCAGCTCAAAGGGACAGGGGGCAGCTACGCAGTATTTT.

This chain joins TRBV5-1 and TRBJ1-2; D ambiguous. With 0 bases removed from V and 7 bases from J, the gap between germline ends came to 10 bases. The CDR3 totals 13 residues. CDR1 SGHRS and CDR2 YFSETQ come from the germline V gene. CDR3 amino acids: CASSLEGRIGYTF. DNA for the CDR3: TGCGCCAGCAGCTTGGAGGGCAGGATTGGCTACACCTTC.

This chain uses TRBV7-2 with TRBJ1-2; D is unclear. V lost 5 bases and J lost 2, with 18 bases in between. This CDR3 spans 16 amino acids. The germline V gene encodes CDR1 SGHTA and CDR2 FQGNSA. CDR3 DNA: TGTGCCAGCAGCATGAGACGAGATGCGTACAACTATGGCTACACCTTC. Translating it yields CASSMRRDAYNYGYTF.

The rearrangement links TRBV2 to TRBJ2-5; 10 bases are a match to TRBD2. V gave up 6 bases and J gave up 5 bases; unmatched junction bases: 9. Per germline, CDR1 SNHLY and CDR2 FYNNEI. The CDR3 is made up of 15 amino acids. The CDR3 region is CASSGGGLATETQYF. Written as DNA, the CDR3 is TGTGCCAGCAGCGGGGGGGGACTAGCGACGGAGACCCAGTACTTC. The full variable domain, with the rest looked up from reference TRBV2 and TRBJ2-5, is EPEVTQTPSHQVTQMGQEVILRCVPISNHLYFYWYRQILGQKVEFLVSFYNNEISEKSEIFDDQFSVERPDGSNFTLKIRSTKLEDSAMYFCASSGGGLATETQYFGPGTRLLVL.

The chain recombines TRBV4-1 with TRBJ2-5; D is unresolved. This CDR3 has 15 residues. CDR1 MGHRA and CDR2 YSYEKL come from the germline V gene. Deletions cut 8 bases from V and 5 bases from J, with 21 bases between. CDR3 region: CASGLNPLATETQYF. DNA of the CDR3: TGCGCCAGCGGCCTTAATCCATTGGCCACCGAGACCCAGTACTTC.

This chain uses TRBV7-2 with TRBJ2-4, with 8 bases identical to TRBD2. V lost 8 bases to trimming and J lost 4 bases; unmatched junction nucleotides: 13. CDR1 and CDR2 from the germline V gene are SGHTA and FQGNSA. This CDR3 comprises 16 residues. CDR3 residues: CASSLGGVKRKNIQYF. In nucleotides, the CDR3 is TGTGCCAGCTCCCTCGGGGGGGTGAAACGGAAAAACATTCAGTACTTC.

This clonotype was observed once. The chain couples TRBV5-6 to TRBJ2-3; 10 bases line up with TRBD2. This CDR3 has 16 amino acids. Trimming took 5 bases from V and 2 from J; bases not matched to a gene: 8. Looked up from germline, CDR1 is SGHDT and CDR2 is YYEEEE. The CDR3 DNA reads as TGTGCCAGCAGTCCCCCACTAGCGGGGAACACAGATACGCAGTATTTT. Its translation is CASSPPLAGNTDTQYF.

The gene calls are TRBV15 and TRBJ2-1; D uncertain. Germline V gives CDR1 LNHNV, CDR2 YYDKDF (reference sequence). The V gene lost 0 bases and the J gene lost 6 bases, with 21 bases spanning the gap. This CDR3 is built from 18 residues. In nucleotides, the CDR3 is TGTGCCACCAGCAGAGATATAAGCTCTGGCAGGTTGGGCAATGAGCAGTTCTTC. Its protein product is CATSRDISSGRLGNEQFF.

The CDR3 coding sequence is TGCAGTGCTAGTGGATCCCTCAGGGGTAGCTCCTACAATGAGCAGTTCTTC. It codes for CSASGSLRGSSYNEQFF. This chain links TRBV20-1 with TRBJ2-1; TRBD1 is a possible D gene (6 bases). The CDR3 loop spans 17 amino acids. V was cut by 3 bases and J by 0 bases, with 18 bases left in between. CDR1 is DFQATT and CDR2 is SNEGSKA in the germline V gene (reference sequence).